The rows below give T cell receptor beta chains drawn from one sample of a study of cytomegalovirus exposure and HLA in healthy donors. Some clones are missing from TCRdb's copy, which holds only in-frame ones; the method was immunoSEQ multiplex PCR. Of about 200,000 clones detected, around 85% appear once; the ten largest clones hold about 1.8%. The sample taken for sequencing was PBMCs. The receptors originated from a man aged 50 to 60 in good health and CMV-seronegative. Each CDR3 is given with its conserved first and last residue. The D gene is left open where the match is weak. For some rows the clone size is stated as once, few or many, or as a class when expanded; others skip it.

clone_size	d_call	j_call	v_call	cdr3_aa	cdr3_nt
.	.	TRBJ2-3	TRBV9	CASSAVKSTDTQYF	TGTGCCAGCAGCGCGGTGAAGAGCACAGATACGCAGTATTTT
.	TRBD1	TRBJ2-3	TRBV5-1	CASSHRTGSTDTQYF	TGCGCCAGCAGCCACCGGACAGGGTCCACAGATACGCAGTATTTT
.	TRBD1	TRBJ2-7	TRBV9	CASSVDGTGSYEQYF	TGTGCCAGCAGCGTAGACGGGACAGGGTCCTACGAGCAGTACTTC
few	TRBD2	TRBJ2-4	TRBV5-1	CASSPGLAGSPLAKNIQYF	TGCGCCAGCAGCCCCGGACTAGCGGGGTCCCCCCTAGCCAAAAACATTCAGTACTTC
.	.	TRBJ2-7	TRBV14	CASSQVWDTYEQYF	TGTGCCAGCAGCCAAGTCTGGGACACATACGAGCAGTACTTC
.	TRBD1	TRBJ1-5	TRBV6-5	CASSSGTANQPQHF	TGTGCCAGCAGCTCAGGGACAGCAAATCAGCCCCAGCATTTT
few	.	TRBJ1-1	TRBV14	CASSSQGNTEAFF	TGTGCCAGCAGCTCTCAGGGGAACACTGAAGCTTTCTTT
few	.	TRBJ2-2	TRBV11-3	CASSPGIGAGELFF	TGTGCCAGCAGCCCCGGAATAGGGGCCGGGGAGCTGTTTTTT
.	TRBD1	TRBJ1-5	TRBV7-9	CASSPRDRQPQHF	TGTGCCAGCAGCCCCAGGGACAGGCAGCCCCAGCATTTT
.	.	TRBJ2-7	TRBV4-1	CASSHPTREQYF	TGCGCCAGCAGCCACCCAACTAGAGAGCAGTACTTC
.	TRBD2	TRBJ2-7	TRBV5-1	CASSSQAGSYEQYF	TGCGCCAGCAGCTCGCAAGCGGGATCGTACGAGCAGTACTTC
.	.	TRBJ2-1	TRBV29-1	CSVATGRIASYNEQFF	TGCAGCGTGGCCACCGGTCGGATAGCGTCCTACAATGAGCAGTTCTTC
.	.	TRBJ1-5	TRBV5-1	CASSFSGDQPQHF	TGCGCCAGCAGCTTTTCAGGGGATCAGCCCCAGCATTTT
.	.	TRBJ1-6	TRBV7-9	CASSLQGVGDNSPLHF	TGTGCCAGCAGCCTACAGGGAGTCGGCGATAATTCACCCCTCCACTTT
.	.	TRBJ2-7	TRBV19	CASSIGGSLYEQYF	TGTGCCAGTAGTATTGGTGGGAGTCTATACGAGCAGTACTTC
.	TRBD1	TRBJ1-2	TRBV28	CASSFSSGTDLYGYTF	TGTGCCAGCAGTTTTTCGTCCGGGACAGATTTATATGGCTACACCTTC
.	.	TRBJ1-5	TRBV5-1	CASRLGPDQPQHF	TGCGCCAGCAGATTGGGCCCAGATCAGCCCCAGCATTTT
.	.	TRBJ2-5	TRBV27	CASSLRGWFQETQYF	TGTGCCAGCAGTCTACGAGGATGGTTCCAAGAGACCCAGTACTTC
once	.	TRBJ2-7	TRBV19	CASSTRATGSSYEQYF	TGTGCCAGTAGCACTCGCGCTACAGGGAGCTCCTACGAGCAGTACTTC
.	.	TRBJ2-7	TRBV27	CASSPGTDSYEQYF	TGTGCCAGCAGTCCCGGGACTGACTCCTACGAGCAGTACTTC
.	TRBD2	TRBJ2-1	TRBV4-1	CASSQGPWVLADNEQFF	TGCGCCAGCAGCCAAGGGCCGTGGGTACTAGCGGACAATGAGCAGTTCTTC
.	TRBD1	TRBJ2-2	TRBV30	CAWSGQGDGELFF	TGTGCCTGGTCGGGACAGGGGGACGGGGAGCTGTTTTTT
.	.	TRBJ2-5	TRBV4-1	CASSQPASRETQYF	TGCGCCAGCAGCCAACCGGCATCGAGGGAGACCCAGTACTTC
.	TRBD2	TRBJ2-7	TRBV29-1	CSVGPTSGRAHEQYF	TGCAGCGTTGGCCCTACTAGCGGGAGGGCCCACGAGCAGTACTTC
.	.	TRBJ2-3	TRBV19	CASSTRGTLADTQYF	TGTGCCAGTAGTACGAGAGGTACCCTGGCAGATACGCAGTATTTT
.	TRBD1	TRBJ1-2	TRBV18	CASSPSGQGDGYTF	TGTGCCAGCTCACCCTCGGGACAGGGGGATGGCTACACCTTC
.	.	TRBJ1-3	TRBV18	CASSQTATSGNTIYF	TGTGCCAGCTCACAGACAGCCACCTCTGGAAACACCATATATTTT
.	.	TRBJ2-2	TRBV7-7	CASSLEKGTGELFF	TGTGCTAGCAGCTTAGAGAAGGGGACCGGGGAGCTGTTTTTT
once	.	TRBJ2-2	TRBV7-6	CASSLPGDTGELFF	TGTGCCAGCAGCTTACCAGGGGACACCGGGGAGCTGTTTTTT
once	TRBD1	TRBJ1-5	TRBV7-8	CASSLEMGQVAQPQHF	TGTGCCAGCAGCTTAGAGATGGGACAGGTCGCTCAGCCCCAGCATTTT
.	TRBD1	TRBJ1-4	TRBV4-1	CASGSGQGEKLFF	TGCGCCAGCGGATCGGGACAGGGTGAAAAACTGTTTTTT
.	TRBD1	TRBJ1-1	TRBV19	CASSIGRGLTEAFF	TGTGCCAGTAGTATCGGCAGGGGGCTCACTGAAGCTTTCTTT
.	TRBD1	TRBJ1-5	TRBV5-8	CASSPQGAISNQPQHF	TGTGCCAGCAGCCCGCAGGGGGCCATATCCAATCAGCCCCAGCATTTT
.	TRBD1	TRBJ2-1	TRBV15	CATSRGQGKGSGEQFF	TGTGCCACCAGCAGGGGACAGGGTAAAGGTTCCGGGGAGCAGTTCTTC
.	TRBD1	TRBJ1-2	TRBV28	CASTSAGTGVRGYTF	TGTGCCAGCACCTCAGCCGGGACAGGGGTTCGGGGCTACACCTTC
.	TRBD2	TRBJ2-2	TRBV7-9	CASSPSSGRRNTGELFF	TGTGCCAGCAGCCCTTCTAGCGGGAGGAGGAACACCGGGGAGCTGTTTTTT
.	.	TRBJ2-7	TRBV21-1	CASSNGGQGTNEQYF	TGTGCCAGCAGCAATGGCGGACAGGGGACCAACGAGCAGTACTTC
.	TRBD2	TRBJ2-3	TRBV18	CASSATSGSRTDTQYF	TGTGCCAGCTCAGCCACTAGCGGGAGTAGAACAGATACGCAGTATTTT
.	TRBD2	TRBJ2-5	TRBV5-1	CASSLLAGVGQGETQYF	TGCGCCAGCAGCTTACTAGCGGGAGTCGGTCAGGGAGAGACCCAGTACTTC
.	.	TRBJ2-7	TRBV30	CAWKGGSYEQYF	TGTGCCTGGAAAGGGGGCTCCTACGAGCAGTACTTC
.	.	TRBJ2-3	TRBV18	CASSPPQRRADTQYF	TGTGCCAGCTCACCACCGCAGCGGAGGGCAGATACGCAGTATTTT
.	.	TRBJ1-5	TRBV27	CASSLWGGSNQPQHF	TGTGCCAGCAGTTTGTGGGGAGGAAGCAATCAGCCCCAGCATTTT
few	.	TRBJ2-7	TRBV6-1	CASSDQWGLYEQYF	TGTGCCAGCAGTGATCAATGGGGCCTCTACGAGCAGTACTTC
.	TRBD2	TRBJ2-2	TRBV9	CASSVEGLAGTGELFF	TGTGCCAGCAGCGTAGAGGGACTAGCGGGAACCGGGGAGCTGTTTTTT
.	TRBD2	TRBJ2-5	TRBV29-1	CSALAGVTETQYF	TGCAGCGCTCTAGCGGGAGTGACGGAGACCCAGTACTTC
.	.	TRBJ2-1	TRBV7-9	CASSIGDSGGVGEQFF	TGTGCCAGCAGTATCGGGGACTCTGGGGGAGTAGGCGAGCAGTTCTTC
.	TRBD1	TRBJ1-4	TRBV6-5	CAGSATGTAEKLFF	TGTGCCGGCAGTGCGACCGGGACAGCAGAAAAACTGTTTTTT
.	TRBD1	TRBJ1-1	TRBV15	CATSPDRGRLGTEAFF	TGTGCCACCAGCCCTGACAGGGGGCGGCTAGGCACTGAAGCTTTCTTT
few	TRBD1	TRBJ1-2	TRBV27	CASSLSGQMGRGYTF	TGTGCCAGCAGTTTATCGGGACAGATGGGGCGAGGCTACACCTTC
.	.	TRBJ2-3	TRBV7-6	CASSLASSADTQYF	TGTGCCAGCAGCTTAGCTTCTTCCGCAGATACGCAGTATTTT
.	.	TRBJ2-7	TRBV7-2	CASSERLHFEQYF	TGTGCCAGCAGCGAGAGATTGCACTTCGAGCAGTACTTC
few	TRBD1	TRBJ1-2	TRBV29-1	CSVSRQGYGYTF	TGCAGCGTGTCTCGACAGGGGTATGGCTACACCTTC
.	TRBD2	TRBJ2-1	TRBV19	CASSRREGLEQFF	TGTGCCAGTAGTAGGCGGGAGGGCCTTGAGCAGTTCTTC
.	TRBD1	TRBJ1-1	TRBV7-9	CASSPRQGGNTEAFF	TGTGCCAGCAGCCCCCGCCAGGGGGGGAACACTGAAGCTTTCTTT
.	TRBD2	TRBJ2-3	TRBV7-3	CASSLIGGSGRSDTQYF	TGTGCCAGCAGCTTAATAGGGGGTAGCGGGAGATCAGATACGCAGTATTTT